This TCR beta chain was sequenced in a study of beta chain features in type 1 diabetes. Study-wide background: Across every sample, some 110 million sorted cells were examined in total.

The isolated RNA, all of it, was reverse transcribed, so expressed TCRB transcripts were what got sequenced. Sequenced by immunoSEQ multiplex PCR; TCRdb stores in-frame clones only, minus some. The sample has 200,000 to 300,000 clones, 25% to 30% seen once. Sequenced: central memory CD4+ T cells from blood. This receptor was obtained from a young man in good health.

The CDR3 nucleotides read TGTGCCAGCAGCTTATTACAGGGTGAAGAGACCCAGTACTTC. Its protein is CASSLLQGEETQYF. This rearrangement joins TRBV7-9 to TRBJ2-5; possible D gene TRBD1, 6 bases. Germline values: CDR1 SEHNR, CDR2 FQNEAQ (reference sequence). V lost 2 bases, J lost 3 bases, and 10 bases lay in between. The CDR3 runs 14 residues.